The 2 T cell receptor beta chains below were found in one sample sequenced in a study of T cell repertoires in cytomegalovirus infection (dated by TCRdb to the late 2010s). Sample treatment or condition, as interpreted from the label and publication: in vitro stimulation with specific CMV peptide epitopes to enrich CMV-specific T cells. For these TCRs, the target antigens are not known. Sequencing instrument: Illumina HiSeq 1500. TCRdb applied fastp at Q25 and MiXCR to the public reads, then kept only in-frame beta chains. Each entry merges the rows of one CDR3 protein and shows their most common DNA and genes. Within this sample are a few hundred thousand distinct CDR3 sequences, with approximately 42% of them counted one time only. The ten largest clones capture around 45% of the sample. This specimen was cultured PBMCs, taken from culture after CMV antigen stimulation. All receptors come from a human donor in good health (CMV status not recorded). Some clones in this sample may be carry-over from other donors' samples.

This clonotype was seen a handful of times. The junction departs from germline at one end; a sequencing error may be responsible. This chain connects TRBV5-3 to TRBJ2-5, with TRBD1 matching over 7 bases. TRBV5-3 is designated an ORF whose function remains uncertain. The CDR3 covers 15 residues. CDR3 sequence reads: CASSWPQGKQETQYF. In DNA, the CDR3 is TGTGCCAGCAGCTGGCCACAGGGGAAACAAGAGACCCAGTACTTC.

The rearrangement joins TRBV5-1 to TRBJ2-2; D possibly corresponds to TRBD1 (5 bases). Trimming took off 9 bases at V and 2 bases at J, with 23 bases between the two ends. Germline V lookup: CDR1 SGHRS, CDR2 YFSETQ. The CDR3 is 17 residues long. CDR3 bases: TGCGCCAACAGAATGTTCATCAGGACAAACAACACCGGGGAGCTGTTTTTT. The encoded protein is CANRMFIRTNNTGELFF.